This record covers a single T cell receptor beta chain. The antigen is unknown. V lost 9 bases to trimming and J lost 2 bases; unmatched junction nucleotides: 6. Germline CDR1 LNHDA, CDR2 SQIVND (reference sequence). The CDR3 sequence is 15 residues long. This entry is derived from a study of PD-L1 blockade in urothelial cancer. Overall study context: Patients had undergone 0 to 3 prior chemotherapy regimens. Researchers looked at the blood 3 weeks (second dose) and 6 weeks after treatment began.

Study results and limitations: Improved survival was predicted by pretreatment blood TCR clonality below the median.

TCRdb's table, derived via immunoSEQ multiplex PCR, lists solely in-frame clones and lacks some. The sample shows some 45,000 clones, about nine tenths of them seen only once. The chain couples TRBV19 to TRBJ2-6, with TRBD1 identical over 8 bases. The clonotype originates from a man older than 75 with urothelial cancer. The specimen comprised PBMCs, sampled around atezolizumab (anti-PD-L1) treatment. CDR3 DNA: TGTGCCAGCGCGCAGGGGGCGGCTGGGGCCAACGTCCTGACTTTC. Amino acids: CASAQGAAGANVLTF.